This T cell receptor (beta chain) was found in a study of naive and memory T cell subsets (dated by TCRdb to the late 2010s). For the wider study: In the figure summarizing the skin biopsy and whole blood samples, some 10 blood donors, 7 tuberculin skin test biopsies and 3 saline control biopsies were reported. Usually PCR2 was run as a SYBR Green qPCR and stopped at a set threshold, although low-input samples could use end-point PCR (roughly 6 cycles) instead. General findings and caveats noted by the study authors: The RNA-based method was acknowledged to be potentially sensitive to changes in TCR transcripts with T cell activation and differentiation.

There are 15 amino acids in the CDR3, from cysteine to phenylalanine inclusive. Only the CDR3 DNA stays, 45 bases, in frame from base 1. V is pared back by 1 base and J by 1 base, with 10 bases lying between the germline termini. CDR1 is given as SGHTA and CDR2 as FQGNSA, both from the germline V gene. The study described a robust, sensitive protocol for amplifying, sequencing and analyzing TCRs, using 3' ligation of a UMI-containing oligonucleotide to TCR cDNA. For whole blood analysis, roughly 2.4 ml of peripheral blood was drawn from adult healthy volunteers into Tempus tubes, and RNA was extracted according to the manufacturer's instructions. Total RNA was used without cell sorting and was treated with RQ1 DNase before reverse transcription, with a target input of about 1 to 1,100 ng. Libraries were prepared from skin biopsies and whole blood so that pipeline robustness could be tested in samples in which T cells form a minority population.

Concerning this clonotype: It lacks a known antigen. No base qualities exist here, and no much larger clone lies one base off it.

The library relied on 5' RACE. The ligated cDNA was amplified in four rounds of PCR with nested alpha and beta constant region primers together with the SP2 primer. TCR RNA was reverse transcribed with SuperScript IV using alpha and beta constant region primers for the blood and skin samples. T4 RNA ligase 1 was used to ligate an oligonucleotide containing the Illumina SP2 primer and a UMI to the 3' end of the cDNA. To prevent hairpin formation, the 12-nucleotide UMI was made up of two random hexamers with an eight-base spacer between them. TCR alpha and beta chain libraries were processed separately from the second PCR onward, with dual indexing for multiplexing. After pooling, the indexed libraries were analyzed by capillary electrophoresis and sequenced on either an Illumina MiSeq or NextSeq. Libraries were spiked with PhiX DNA at roughly 5-7% so that base diversity was increased and cluster recognition was improved. Regarding the original processing steps: Demultiplexor took UMIs from read 2, joined the UMIs to the TCR sequence from read 1, and separated reads according to sample indices. Decombinator identified V and J genes and V-J junctions, assigning each TCR a five-part identifier including V and J deletions. Collapsinator used UMIs to correct sequencing errors and PCR amplification heterogeneity, producing a UMI-based abundance for each TCR. CDR3Translator converted identifiers to nucleotide sequence, translated to amino acids, and extracted CDR3 regions using terminal motifs. After normalization to the amount of input RNA, the error-corrected alpha and beta TCR counts from blood and from skin were compared. TCRdb ran its own pipeline on the public reads, namely fastp trimming at Q25 and MiXCR clone calling, and kept in-frame beta chains. Every CDR3 protein is listed once, alongside the most common genes and DNA of its rows. It is TCRdb's table, rather than the study itself, that gives the V and J calls and clone size. For this sample there are tens of thousands of distinct CDR3 sequences; about 7.1% appear just once. In total, the top ten clones hold 9% to 10% of the sample.

Recombination connected TRBV7-2 to TRBJ2-5; no D gene can be assigned with confidence. This sequence originates from a female donor in good health. The sequence in DNA is TGTGCCAGCAGCTTAGGGCGGCACAGCCAAGAGACCCAGTACTTC. Its amino acids are CASSLGRHSQETQYF.